This T cell receptor (beta chain) appears in the sequencing data of a study of T-cell memory formation after mild COVID-19. Overall study findings and caveats: Clones shrinking between day 15 and 85 showed a balanced CD4/CD8 split, and those that grew later tilted toward CD4+. Most CD4+ clones that shrank were in CM and EM, while CD8+ ones turned up in EMRA.

5'RACE with constant-segment primers yielded barcoded, UMI-tagged TCR alpha and TCR beta cDNA libraries. TCRdb reanalysed the 5' RACE reads using MiXCR and keeps one entry per CDR3 protein. The table records over 450,000 distinct CDR3 sequences, over 20% of them present only once. The length of the CDR3 is 15 residues. V shed 3 bases and J shed 2 bases, with 11 bases lying between them. CDR1 and CDR2 (germline): SGHKS, YYEKEE (reference sequence). This clonotype was observed at least ten times. The antigen is undetermined. This rearrangement joins TRBV5-5 to TRBJ2-2; tentative D call: TRBD1 (6 bases). Sequenced: PBMCs or a T cell subset sorted from them (not recorded which). The receptor's source is an adult woman who had mild COVID-19 (a few samples of this study predate the infection). Cell type and time point are not known. CDR3 residues: CASSWRQDNTGELFF. The DNA of the CDR3 is TGTGCCAGCAGCTGGCGACAGGATAACACCGGGGAGCTGTTTTTT.